These 19 T cell receptor beta chains were all obtained from the same sample, sequenced in a study of cytotoxic CD8 clonotypes in ibrutinib-treated CLL. Sequencing was performed with immunoSEQ multiplex PCR; in TCRdb, only in-frame clones are kept and a portion is missing. Found here are about 68,000 clones, about nine tenths of them singletons; the top ten hold approximately 3.1%. The sample was PBMCs, taken after 12 months of ibrutinib treatment. These receptor sequences come from a human donor with chronic lymphocytic leukemia.

The chain joins TRBV2 to TRBJ2-3; TRBD2 matches at 11 bases. Germline V lookup: CDR1 SNHLY, CDR2 FYNNEI. The CDR3 contains 15 residues. V shed 5 bases, J shed 0 bases, and the junction held 1 base outside the gene matches. The DNA for the CDR3 is TGTGCCAGCAGTTTAGCGGGAGGGAGCACAGATACGCAGTATTTT. Residues: CASSLAGGSTDTQYF.

CDR3 in DNA: TGCGCCAGCAGCCCGGACTCACCAGGGGGGCAGTTCTTC. Protein: CASSPDSPGGQFF. V and J are TRBV5-1 and TRBJ2-1, with TRBD1 identical over 7 bases. Germline CDR1 and CDR2: SGHRS and YFSETQ. With 4 bases clipped from V and 12 bases from J, the junction kept 10 bases outside the gene matches. The CDR3 is 13 residues long.

Comment on this clone: Other DNA sequences in the same sample also yield this CDR3. This chain's CDR3 is CASSLGGSQETQYF. CDR3 DNA: TGTGCCAGCAGCTTAGGCGGGAGCCAAGAGACCCAGTACTTC. This chain uses TRBV7-2 with TRBJ2-5, with 7 positions matching TRBD2. Trimming at V came to 1 base and at J to 1 base, leaving 0 bases not matched to a gene. The germline gives CDR1 SGHTA, CDR2 FQGNSA. The CDR3 spans 14 residues.

The rearrangement uses TRBV27 and TRBJ1-1, with 7 bases matching TRBD1. V lost 2 bases to trimming and J lost 1 base; unmatched junction nucleotides: 4. Looked up from germline, CDR1 is MNHEY and CDR2 is SMNVEV (reference sequence). CDR3 length: 15 amino acids. This CDR3 reads CASSLPGQKNTEAFF. The CDR3 bases are TGTGCCAGCAGTTTACCGGGACAGAAGAACACTGAAGCTTTCTTT.

The chain recombines TRBV9 with TRBJ1-1; D gene uncertain. Germline CDR1 is SGDLS and CDR2 is YYNGEE. The V and J ends lost 4 bases and 7 bases respectively, with 14 bases between them. This CDR3 comprises 13 residues. Here the CDR3 DNA reads TGTGCCAGCAGCCAAGTCCCGGCGGGTGAAGCTTTCTTT. Translating gives CASSQVPAGEAFF.

The chain combines TRBV11-3 with TRBJ2-1; TRBD2 agrees at 14 bases. The CDR3 contains 17 residues. Per germline, CDR1 SGHNT and CDR2 YENEEA. Germline trimming cut 5 bases from V and 6 bases from J; bases unmatched to any gene: 9. This CDR3 reads CASSAPKGLAGVNEQFF. In nucleotides, the CDR3 is TGTGCCAGCAGCGCGCCCAAGGGACTAGCGGGAGTCAATGAGCAGTTCTTC. Combining the CDR3 with reference TRBV11-3 and TRBJ2-1 gives the whole variable domain EAGVVQSPRYKIIEKKQPVAFWCNPISGHNTLYWYLQNLGQGPELLIRYENEEAVDDSQLPKDRFSAERLKGVDSTLKIQPAELGDSAVYLCASSAPKGLAGVNEQFFGPGTRLTVL.

V and J are TRBV11-3 and TRBJ2-6; D is undetermined. Germline CDR1 is SGHNT and CDR2 is YENEEA. There are 17 residues in the CDR3. V gave up 3 bases and J gave up 0 bases, with 12 bases separating them. The CDR3 protein is CASSFNWDFSGANVLTF. The DNA for the CDR3 is TGTGCCAGCAGCTTTAACTGGGATTTCTCTGGGGCCAACGTCCTGACTTTC. Full variable domain (outside the CDR3, taken from reference TRBV11-3 and TRBJ2-6): EAGVVQSPRYKIIEKKQPVAFWCNPISGHNTLYWYLQNLGQGPELLIRYENEEAVDDSQLPKDRFSAERLKGVDSTLKIQPAELGDSAVYLCASSFNWDFSGANVLTFGAGSRLTVL.

The CDR3 loop is CASSQGPSDYYGYTF. In DNA, the CDR3 is TGTGCCAGCAGCCAAGGACCTTCCGATTACTATGGCTACACCTTC. The rearrangement joins TRBV4-2 to TRBJ1-2; D is uncertain. Germline CDR1 LGHNA, CDR2 YNFKEQ. Trimming left V 1 base short and J 3 bases short, with 12 bases between. The CDR3 has 15 amino acids.

This clone was counted only a few times. This sequence joins TRBV19 and TRBJ2-7, with D unresolved. The CDR3 is 15 amino acids. Germline values: CDR1 LNHDA, CDR2 SQIVND (reference sequence). V was shortened by 1 base and J by 1 base, with 11 bases between the two germline ends. The CDR3 coding sequence is TGTGCCAGTAGTATAGTTCACGGGTCATCCTACGAGCAGTACTTC. This codes for CASSIVHGSSYEQYF.

Only one count was recorded for this clone. V gene TRBV6-1 combines with J gene TRBJ1-4; unclear D gene. V was shortened by 1 base and J by 8 bases, with 14 bases between the two germline ends. The CDR3 extends over 15 amino acids. Germline V gene lookup returns CDR1 MNHNS and CDR2 SASEGT. The DNA for the CDR3 is TGTGCCAGCAGTGAAGTGGGGAAGGTCGGGGAAAAACTGTTTTTT. Protein: CASSEVGKVGEKLFF.

The chain joins TRBV10-3 to TRBJ2-2; 10 positions match TRBD2. This CDR3 contains 18 residues. Germline assignment: CDR1 ENHRY and CDR2 SYGVKD. V gave up 6 bases and J gave up 4 bases; unmatched junction bases: 14. CDR3 DNA sequence: TGTGCCATCAGGGCTAGCGGGAGAAATAAAGGAGGCACCGGGGAGCTGTTTTTT. Its protein is CAIRASGRNKGGTGELFF.

With regard to this clone: Relative to the germline gene, one junction end is altered; a read error may explain this. V gene TRBV7-3 combines with J gene TRBJ2-2, with a weak D call TRBD2 (6 bases). This CDR3 has 14 amino acids. Germline CDR1 is SGHTA and CDR2 is FQGTGA. The CDR3 DNA reads as TGCGCCAGCAGCCAAGATCAGGGAGGCCGGGAGCTGTTTTTT. Its translation is CASSQDQGGRELFF.

In this sample, this clone turned up once. This sequence joins TRBV19 and TRBJ1-4, with TRBD1 identical over 8 bases. The V gene end was trimmed by 6 bases and the J gene end by 6 bases; junction bases not matched to a gene: 6. There are 14 residues in the CDR3. Germline CDR1 is LNHDA and CDR2 is SQIVND (reference sequence). CDR3 region: CASRIQGEDEKLFF. CDR3 bases: TGTGCCAGTAGAATACAGGGGGAGGATGAAAAACTGTTTTTT.

The rearrangement links TRBV6-5 to TRBJ1-2, with D unclear. The CDR3 is made up of 12 amino acids. Between the trimmed V and J ends, which lost 8 bases and 4 bases, there was a span of 11 bases. CDR1 and CDR2 (germline): MNHEY, SVGAGI. CDR3: CASGDLSYGYTF. The CDR3, as DNA: TGTGCCAGCGGGGATCTTAGCTATGGCTACACCTTC.

This clone was detected a few times. The CDR3 DNA sequence: TGCGCCAGCAGCCAAGTGACCCACGGGAATGAGCAGTTCTTC. Protein: CASSQVTHGNEQFF. The rearrangement uses TRBV4-3 and TRBJ2-1; no definite D call. Trimming pared 1 base from V and 7 bases from J, leaving 11 bases between. Germline V gene sequence: CDR1 LGHNA, CDR2 YSLEER. This CDR3 has 14 amino acids.

This clone has only one observation. The rearrangement links TRBV21-1 to TRBJ2-7; the table gives TRBD1 as D, unverified against the DNA. TRBV21-1 is a known pseudogene. CDR3 size: 15 residues. CDR3 amino acids: CASSKQELQGTEQYF. CDR3 coding DNA: TGTGCCAGCAGCAAACAAGAGCTCCAGGGCACTGAGCAGTACTTC.

On this clone: At one end, the junction sequence differs from germline, possibly due to a read error. The genes are TRBV5-1 and TRBJ2-2; D unclear. This CDR3 region has 12 residues. In germline, CDR1 is SGHRS, CDR2 YFSETQ. The CDR3 reads CASRLNTGELFF. CDR3 bases: TGCGCCAGCCGCTTGAACACCGGGGAGCTGTTTTTT.

This chain uses TRBV5-1 with TRBJ1-2; D possibly corresponds to TRBD1 (6 bases). Trimming removed 7 bases at V and 7 bases at J, with 14 bases between. The germline V gene encodes CDR1 SGHRS and CDR2 YFSETQ. The CDR3 runs 12 residues. The CDR3 region has the DNA TGCGCCAGCGGAACAGGGCTGGCTGGCTACACCTTC. Translated, it gives CASGTGLAGYTF.

The J gene is TRBJ2-3, the V gene TRBV2; 9 nucleotides agree with TRBD2. Germline lookup yields CDR1 SNHLY and CDR2 FYNNEI. V shed 2 bases, J shed 3 bases, and the junction held 6 bases outside the gene matches. The CDR3 is 16 residues long. This CDR3 is CASSEPGLALTDTQYF. CDR3 nucleotides: TGTGCCAGCAGTGAACCGGGACTAGCCTTGACAGATACGCAGTATTTT.